These 24 T cell receptor beta chains share one sample of origin, sequenced in a study of OX40 agonist ivuxolimab in advanced cancers. Clones were sequenced by immunoSEQ multiplex PCR, and TCRdb holds only the in-frame ones, with some missing. This table holds 70,000 or so clones, around 87% found once. This sample comprised CD4+ or CD8+ T cells sorted from blood, obtained in a trial of the OX40 agonist ivuxolimab. The receptor set was obtained from an adult with an advanced solid tumor such as melanoma, head and neck, liver or kidney cancer.

V and J are TRBV2 and TRBJ1-2, with 7 bases fitting TRBD1. CDR1 and CDR2 (germline): SNHLY, FYNNEI. V lost 5 bases and J lost 5; bases outside the gene matches: 5. CDR3 length: 13 amino acids. CDR3 DNA sequence: TGTGCCAGCAGTCAAAGGACAGGATATGGCTACACCTTC. Its translation: CASSQRTGYGYTF. Full variable domain (missing parts from reference TRBV2 and TRBJ1-2): EPEVTQTPSHQVTQMGQEVILRCVPISNHLYFYWYRQILGQKVEFLVSFYNNEISEKSEIFDDQFSVERPDGSNFTLKIRSTKLEDSAMYFCASSQRTGYGYTFGSGTRLTVV.

The chain recombines TRBV19 with TRBJ2-7; 11 positions agree with TRBD2. The CDR3 is 15 amino acids. Germline CDR1 and CDR2: LNHDA and SQIVND (reference sequence). Trimming at V came to 3 bases and at J to 3 bases, leaving 4 bases not matched to a gene. Here the CDR3 reads CASSILAGGVYEQYF. The CDR3 nucleotides read TGTGCCAGTAGTATCCTAGCGGGGGGTGTCTACGAGCAGTACTTC.

J is TRBJ2-5 and V is TRBV11-2, with TRBD2 as a possible D gene (5 bases). The germline V gene has CDR1 SGHAT and CDR2 FQNNGV. The V end was cut by 1 base, the J end by 5 bases, with 14 bases between. The CDR3 runs 15 residues. Here the CDR3 reads CASSLGRLASETQYF. The DNA for the CDR3 is TGTGCCAGCAGCTTAGGGCGTCTAGCTAGTGAGACCCAGTACTTC.

V gene TRBV5-1 combines with J gene TRBJ2-6, with unresolved D. The V gene's germline CDR1 is SGHRS and CDR2 YFSETQ. V dropped 0 bases and J dropped 0 bases, with 13 bases sitting between them. CDR3 length: 18 residues. In DNA, the CDR3 is TGCGCCAGCAGCTTGGTGTTTAGGGCGAGCTCTGGGGCCAACGTCCTGACTTTC. Its protein is CASSLVFRASSGANVLTF.

V gene TRBV2 combines with J gene TRBJ1-2; D unresolved. This CDR3 region has 14 residues. V was pared by 6 bases and J by 0 bases, with 11 bases between. Germline V gene sequence: CDR1 SNHLY, CDR2 FYNNEI. The CDR3 is CASRSDGTNYGYTF. In nucleotides, the CDR3 is TGTGCCAGCAGGTCGGACGGGACTAACTATGGCTACACCTTC.

The chain is built from TRBV2 and TRBJ1-4, with a weak D call TRBD1 (6 bases). Trimming removed 6 bases from V and 7 bases from J, with 18 bases in between. This CDR3 region has 15 residues. Germline CDR1 reads SNHLY; CDR2 reads FYNNEI. CDR3 region: CASRRRAGAGEKLFF. The DNA for the CDR3 is TGTGCCAGCAGGAGAAGGGCAGGGGCCGGTGAAAAACTGTTTTTT.

The rearrangement links TRBV5-4 to TRBJ2-3, with D unclear. The CDR3 is 15 residues long. V was shortened by 4 bases and J by 2 bases, with 14 bases between the two germline ends. Germline-derived CDR1 and CDR2 are SGHNT and YYREEE (reference sequence). In DNA, the CDR3 is TGTGCCAGCAGCCTCCCCCAGACCACCACAGATACGCAGTATTTT. Translating gives CASSLPQTTTDTQYF.

The rearrangement joins TRBV5-4 to TRBJ2-1; 15 bases agree with TRBD2. The J segment lost 7 bases and the V segment lost 5 bases, leaving 10 bases of the junction unmatched. Germline-derived CDR1 and CDR2 are SGHNT and YYREEE (reference sequence). The CDR3 runs 17 residues. CDR3 sequence: CASRTSEGLAGGNEQFF. Written as DNA, the CDR3 is TGTGCCAGCAGGACTAGCGAAGGACTAGCGGGGGGGAATGAGCAGTTCTTC.

This clone was detected a few times. CDR3 sequence (DNA): TGTGCCAGCTCACTGCCGCCGGGGCCCCAGCATTTT. Its translation: CASSLPPGPQHF. V and J are TRBV18 and TRBJ1-5; D not resolved. The CDR3 totals 12 residues. Germline loops: CDR1 KGHSH, CDR2 LQKENI. V was shortened by 4 bases and J by 9 bases, with 10 bases between the two germline ends.

The genes are TRBV11-2 and TRBJ1-4; D call uncertain. CDR1 SGHAT and CDR2 FQNNGV come from the germline V gene. The length of the CDR3 is 15 residues. Trimming left V 1 base short and J 4 bases short, with 10 bases between. This CDR3 reads CASSLGTVNNEKLFF. The CDR3, as DNA: TGTGCCAGCAGCTTAGGGACGGTCAATAATGAAAAACTGTTTTTT.

The chain joins TRBV5-4 to TRBJ1-1, with TRBD1 as a possible D gene (6 bases). V shed 5 bases and J shed 3 bases, with 14 bases lying between them. This CDR3 contains 14 residues. CDR1 is SGHNT and CDR2 is YYREEE in the germline V gene (reference sequence). The CDR3 loop reads CASREQGKDTEAFF. CDR3 bases: TGTGCCAGCAGGGAACAGGGAAAAGACACTGAAGCTTTCTTT. Variable domain in full (rest from reference TRBV5-4 and TRBJ1-1): ETGVTQSPTHLIKTRGQQVTLRCSSQSGHNTVSWYQQALGQGPQFIFQYYREEENGRGNFPPRFSGLQFPNYSSELNVNALELDDSALYLCASREQGKDTEAFFGQGTRLTVV.

The chain employs TRBV7-8 and TRBJ2-3; a possible D gene is TRBD2 (6 bases). The V end was cut by 3 bases, the J end by 5 bases, with 12 bases between. The CDR3 covers 14 residues. Germline CDR1 and CDR2: SGHVS and FQNEAQ. CDR3 nucleotide sequence: TGTGCCAGCAGCTTTTCCGGGGGAGTAGATACGCAGTATTTT. Its protein product is CASSFSGGVDTQYF.

The V gene is TRBV18, the J gene TRBJ1-5; the match to TRBD1 covers 8 bases. The V gene end was trimmed by 2 bases and the J gene end by 2 bases; junction bases not matched to a gene: 2. The CDR3 loop spans 15 amino acids. Germline loops: CDR1 KGHSH, CDR2 LQKENI. CDR3 nucleotides: TGTGCCAGCTCACCAAAGACAGGGGGCAATCAGCCCCAGCATTTT. It encodes CASSPKTGGNQPQHF.

The V call is TRBV6-6, the J call TRBJ1-4; D uncertain. CDR1 is MNHNY, CDR2 SVGAGI, per germline (reference sequence). There are 16 residues in the CDR3. The V end was cut by 2 bases, the J end by 0 bases, with 10 bases between. This CDR3 is CASSYRTSATNEKLFF. The DNA of the CDR3 is TGTGCCAGCAGTTACAGGACGTCGGCAACTAATGAAAAACTGTTTTTT.

The chain joins TRBV15 to TRBJ2-1, with 14 bases fitting TRBD2. CDR1 is LNHNV, CDR2 YYDKDF, per germline (reference sequence). The junction had 5 bases not matched to a gene; V was cut back by 8 bases and J by 8 bases. The CDR3 extends over 14 amino acids. CDR3 region: CATGRLAGGHEQFF. CDR3 DNA sequence: TGTGCCACCGGGAGACTAGCGGGAGGGCATGAGCAGTTCTTC.

The J gene is TRBJ2-6, the V gene TRBV10-3; D gene ambiguous. Germline assignment: CDR1 ENHRY and CDR2 SYGVKD. Between the trimmed V and J ends, which lost 10 bases and 0 bases, there was a span of 10 bases. The CDR3 sequence is 14 residues long. For the CDR3, the DNA is TGTGCCACCGCAGGCAACTCTGGGGCCAACGTCCTGACTTTC. This codes for CATAGNSGANVLTF.

This chain joins TRBV7-3 and TRBJ2-3; possibly TRBD2 for D (6 bases). Trimming took 1 base from V and 8 from J, leaving 16 bases between them. Looked up from germline, CDR1 is SGHTA and CDR2 is FQGTGA. The CDR3 runs to 15 residues. CDR3 residues: CASSLKRAPEGTQYF. CDR3 DNA: TGTGCCAGCAGCTTAAAGCGGGCCCCTGAGGGTACGCAGTATTTT.

V gene TRBV14 combines with J gene TRBJ2-7; D tentatively reads TRBD1 or TRBD2 (5 bases each). The CDR3 sequence is 15 residues long. Between the trimmed V and J ends, which lost 0 bases and 6 bases, there was a span of 15 bases. Germline values: CDR1 SGHDN, CDR2 FVKESK. The CDR3 loop reads CASSQDAGTAREQYF. The CDR3 DNA reads as TGTGCCAGCAGCCAAGATGCAGGGACGGCTCGCGAGCAGTACTTC.

This clone has just a few counts. Additional DNA sequences in this sample encode the identical CDR3. The chain recombines TRBV2 with TRBJ1-5; D gene uncertain. The CDR3 extends over 14 amino acids. Trimming shortened V by 1 base and J by 1 base, and 5 bases separated the two germline ends. Germline CDR1 reads SNHLY; CDR2 reads FYNNEI. CDR3 sequence (DNA): TGTGCCAGCAGTGAAGATGGAAGCAATCAGCCCCAGCATTTT. The encoded protein is CASSEDGSNQPQHF.

This clone was seen once. This chain connects TRBV5-1 to TRBJ2-5, with 9 bases that match TRBD1. The better agreement between TRBJ2-7 and the DNA end casts doubt on the J call. This CDR3 comprises 15 residues. In germline, CDR1 is SGHRS, CDR2 YFSETQ. The CDR3 reads CASSTGTGRPYEQYF. The CDR3 DNA reads as TGCGCCAGCAGCACTGGGACAGGGAGGCCCTACGAGCAGTACTTC.

This chain's CDR3 is CASSLGQEVYGYTF. The CDR3 DNA is TGCGCCAGCAGCTTGGGGCAGGAGGTCTATGGCTACACCTTC. The chain has TRBV5-1 and TRBJ1-2; D gene uncertain. This CDR3 contains 14 residues. V gave up 0 bases and J gave up 4 bases, with 10 bases separating them. Germline V gives CDR1 SGHRS, CDR2 YFSETQ.

This sequence joins TRBV5-1 and TRBJ2-2, with 8 bases lining up with TRBD1. The CDR3 length is 13 residues. Germline V CDR1 and CDR2: SGHRS, YFSETQ. Trimming removed 7 bases from V and 1 base from J; junction bases left unmatched: 0. The CDR3 loop reads CASGQGNTGELFF. The CDR3 DNA is TGCGCCAGCGGACAGGGGAACACCGGGGAGCTGTTTTTT. Full variable domain (missing parts from reference TRBV5-1 and TRBJ2-2): KAGVTQTPRYLIKTRGQQVTLSCSPISGHRSVSWYQQTPGQGLQFLFEYFSETQRNKGNFPGRFSGRQFSNSRSEMNVSTLELGDSALYLCASGQGNTGELFFGEGSRLTVL.

The chain combines TRBV5-1 with TRBJ2-5, with 8 positions matching TRBD2. Germline values: CDR1 SGHRS, CDR2 YFSETQ. This CDR3 comprises 16 residues. Losses at the gene ends were 4 bases for V and 1 base for J; bases not matched to a gene: 9. Written as DNA, the CDR3 is TGCGCCAGCAGCCAGGCTAGCGGGCAACGCCAAGAGACCCAGTACTTC. Its protein is CASSQASGQRQETQYF. Looking up the rest from reference TRBV5-1 and TRBJ2-5 gives the full variable domain: KAGVTQTPRYLIKTRGQQVTLSCSPISGHRSVSWYQQTPGQGLQFLFEYFSETQRNKGNFPGRFSGRQFSNSRSEMNVSTLELGDSALYLCASSQASGQRQETQYFGPGTRLLVL.

The V call is TRBV7-3, the J call TRBJ2-5, with D tentatively TRBD2 (6 bases). The length of the CDR3 is 13 residues. V was clipped by 5 bases and J by 5 bases, with 12 bases between them. Germline-derived CDR1 and CDR2 are SGHTA and FQGTGA. DNA of the CDR3: TGTGCCAGCAGCCCGGCGGCGGGGGAGACCCAGTACTTC. Protein product: CASSPAAGETQYF.